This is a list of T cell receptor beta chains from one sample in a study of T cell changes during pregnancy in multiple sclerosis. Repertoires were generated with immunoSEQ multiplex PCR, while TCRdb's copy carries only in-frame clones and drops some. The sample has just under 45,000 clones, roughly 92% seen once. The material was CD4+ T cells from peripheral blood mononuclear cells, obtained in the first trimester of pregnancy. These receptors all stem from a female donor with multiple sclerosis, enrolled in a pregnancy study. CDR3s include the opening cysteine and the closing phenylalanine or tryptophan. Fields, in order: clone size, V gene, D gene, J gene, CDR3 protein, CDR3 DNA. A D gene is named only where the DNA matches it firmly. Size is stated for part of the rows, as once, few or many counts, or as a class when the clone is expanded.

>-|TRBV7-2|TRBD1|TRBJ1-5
CASSSQGNQPQHF
TGTGCCAGCAGCTCACAGGGGAATCAGCCCCAGCATTTT
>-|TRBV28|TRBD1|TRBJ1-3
CASSAPGQGDGNTIYF
TGTGCCAGCAGTGCACCGGGACAGGGTGATGGAAACACCATATATTTT
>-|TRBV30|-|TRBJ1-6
CAWTYTRRGTGSPLHF
TGTGCCTGGACCTACACTAGGAGGGGAACGGGATCACCCCTCCACTTT
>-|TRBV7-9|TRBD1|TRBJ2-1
CASSHRGSSYNEQFF
TGTGCCAGCAGTCACAGGGGTTCCTCCTACAATGAGCAGTTCTTC
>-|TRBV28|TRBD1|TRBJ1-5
CASSTRQGNSNQPQHF
TGTGCCAGCAGTACACGACAGGGAAATAGCAATCAGCCCCAGCATTTT
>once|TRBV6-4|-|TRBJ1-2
CASSDSAGGGDYGYTF
TGTGCCAGCAGTGACTCGGCAGGAGGGGGGGACTATGGCTACACCTTC
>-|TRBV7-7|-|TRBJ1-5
CASSLGTDQPQHF
TGTGCTAGCAGCTTAGGAACGGATCAGCCCCAGCATTTT
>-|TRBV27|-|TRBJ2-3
CASSLSGSPTDTQYF
TGTGCCAGCAGTTTATCCGGGAGCCCCACAGATACGCAGTATTTT
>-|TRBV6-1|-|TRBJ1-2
CASSWSDKNYGYTF
TGTGCCAGCAGTTGGTCGGACAAGAACTATGGCTACACCTTC
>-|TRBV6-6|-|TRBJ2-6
CASSYPSGANVLTF
TGTGCCAGCAGTTACCCTTCTGGGGCCAACGTCCTGACTTTC
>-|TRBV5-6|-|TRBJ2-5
CASSLGEARLMWKTQYF
TGTGCCAGCAGCTTGGGTGAGGCGAGGTTGATGTGGAAGACCCAGTACTTC
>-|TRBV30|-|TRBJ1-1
CAWSVLIYDEAFF
TGTGCCTGGAGTGTACTAATTTACGATGAAGCTTTCTTT
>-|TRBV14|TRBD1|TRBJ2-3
CASSPVPPGTGRPDTQYF
TGTGCCAGCAGCCCGGTCCCCCCCGGGACAGGGAGACCAGATACGCAGTATTTT
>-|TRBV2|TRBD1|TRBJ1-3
CASTRGGTAGNTIYF
TGTGCCAGCACCCGGGGCGGGACAGCAGGAAACACCATATATTTT
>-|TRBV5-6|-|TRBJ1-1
CASSPPRAMNTEAFF
TGTGCCAGCAGCCCTCCCAGGGCCATGAACACTGAAGCTTTCTTT
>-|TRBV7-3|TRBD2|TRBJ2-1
CASSLQGTSGRREQFF
TGTGCCAGCAGCTTACAGGGGACTAGCGGGAGAAGGGAGCAGTTCTTC
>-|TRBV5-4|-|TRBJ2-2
CASSPQGLVGSGELFF
TGTGCCAGCAGCCCCCAGGGGCTAGTAGGTTCCGGGGAGCTGTTTTTT
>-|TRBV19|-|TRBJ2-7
CASSIEVADMEQYF
TGTGCCAGTAGTATAGAAGTGGCGGATATGGAGCAGTACTTC
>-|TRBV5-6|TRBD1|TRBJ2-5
CASSFIKDRGARETQYF
TGTGCCAGCAGCTTCATCAAGGACAGGGGTGCGAGGGAGACCCAGTACTTC
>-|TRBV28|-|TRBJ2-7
CASSRGSHEQYF
TGTGCCAGCTCGAGAGGGTCACACGAGCAGTACTTC
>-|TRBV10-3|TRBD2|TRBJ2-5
CAISAWTSRETQYF
TGTGCCATCAGTGCTTGGACTAGCAGGGAGACCCAGTACTTC
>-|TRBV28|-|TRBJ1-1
CASSLTETEAFF
TGTGCCAGCAGTTTAACTGAAACTGAAGCTTTCTTT
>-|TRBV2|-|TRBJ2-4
CASGPEPSKNIQYF
TGTGCCAGCGGGCCAGAGCCCTCCAAAAACATTCAGTACTTC
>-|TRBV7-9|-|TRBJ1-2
CASSLARGINYGYTF
TGTGCCAGCAGCTTAGCTCGGGGGATAAACTATGGCTACACCTTC
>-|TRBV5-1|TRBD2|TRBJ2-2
CASSPYGRVAGELFF
TGCGCCAGCAGCCCGTACGGGAGGGTGGCCGGGGAGCTGTTTTTT
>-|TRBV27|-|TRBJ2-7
CASSLFLGRAYEQYF
TGTGCCAGCAGTTTATTTTTGGGCAGGGCCTACGAGCAGTACTTC
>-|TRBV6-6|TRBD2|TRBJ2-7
CASSYSSGSPYEQYF
TGTGCCAGCAGTTACTCGAGCGGGAGTCCCTACGAGCAGTACTTC
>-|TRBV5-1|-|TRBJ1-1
CASSPIPGHTTEAFF
TGCGCCAGCAGCCCAATACCGGGACATACAACTGAAGCTTTCTTT
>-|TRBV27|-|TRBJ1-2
CASSLDPTARYGYTF
TGTGCCAGCAGTTTAGATCCGACAGCGCGCTATGGCTACACCTTC
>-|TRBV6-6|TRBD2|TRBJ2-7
CASSYSFQREEQYF
TGTGCCAGCAGTTACTCGTTTCAGCGGGAGGAGCAGTACTTC
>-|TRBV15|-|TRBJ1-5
CATSRESVNQPQHF
TGTGCCACCAGCAGAGAGTCTGTCAATCAGCCCCAGCATTTT
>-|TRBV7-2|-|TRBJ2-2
CASSLAISRWGLTGELFF
TGTGCCAGCAGCTTAGCAATCTCCCGGTGGGGACTCACCGGGGAGCTGTTTTTT
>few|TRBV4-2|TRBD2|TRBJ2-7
CASSELATQYF
TGTGCCAGCAGCGAACTAGCGACGCAGTACTTC
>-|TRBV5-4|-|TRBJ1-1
CASSLGAGATEAFF
TGTGCCAGCAGCTTGGGTGCAGGGGCCACTGAAGCTTTCTTT
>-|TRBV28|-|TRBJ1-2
CASLSTGLQGSYGYTF
TGTGCCAGCCTATCTACTGGCCTCCAGGGTAGCTATGGCTACACCTTC
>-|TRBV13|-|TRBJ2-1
CASTGGLAYNEQFF
TGTGCCAGCACCGGGGGACTTGCCTACAATGAGCAGTTCTTC
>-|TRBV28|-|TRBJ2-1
CASQGGSYNEQFF
TGTGCCAGCCAAGGGGGCTCCTACAATGAGCAGTTCTTC
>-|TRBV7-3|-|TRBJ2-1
CASSLSGVDEQFF
TGTGCCAGCAGCCTCTCGGGGGTCGATGAGCAGTTCTTC
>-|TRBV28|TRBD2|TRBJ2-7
CASSPLAGGYEQYF
TGTGCCAGCAGTCCCTTAGCGGGAGGCTACGAGCAGTACTTC
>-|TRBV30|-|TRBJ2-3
CAWRPFSGTSPDTQYF
TGTGCCTGGAGGCCTTTCTCTGGGACATCCCCAGATACGCAGTATTTT
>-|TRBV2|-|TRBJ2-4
CASNTIPDTKNIQYF
TGTGCCAGCAACACTATCCCGGATACCAAAAACATTCAGTACTTC
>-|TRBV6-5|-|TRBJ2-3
CASFIAPLGYF
TGTGCCAGCTTTATTGCCCCACTTGGGTATTTT
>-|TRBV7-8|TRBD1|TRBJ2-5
CASSSWDRETQYF
TGTGCCAGCAGCTCCTGGGACAGGGAGACCCAGTACTTC
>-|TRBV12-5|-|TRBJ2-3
CASGSSSSGHDTQYF
TGTGCTAGTGGTTCTTCTTCTTCAGGTCACGATACGCAGTATTTT
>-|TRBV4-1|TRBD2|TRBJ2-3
CASSDTGTTLTQYF
TGCGCCAGCAGCGACACCGGGACTACTTTAACGCAGTATTTT
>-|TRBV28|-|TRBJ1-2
CASSSYSRLSYGYTF
TGTGCCAGCAGTAGTTACAGTAGGTTATCTTATGGCTACACCTTC
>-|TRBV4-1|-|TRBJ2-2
CASSQEGAVKTGELFF
TGCGCCAGCAGCCAAGAGGGAGCGGTCAAAACCGGGGAGCTGTTTTTT
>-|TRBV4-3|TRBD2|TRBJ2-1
CASSQETSGYNEQFF
TGCGCCAGCAGCCAAGAGACTAGCGGGTACAATGAGCAGTTCTTC
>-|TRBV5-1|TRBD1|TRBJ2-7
CASSPIPGQGMDEQYF
TGCGCCAGCAGCCCAATACCGGGACAGGGGATGGACGAGCAGTACTTC
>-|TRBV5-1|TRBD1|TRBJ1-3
CASSASNRGRGGNTIYF
TGCGCCAGCAGCGCATCAAACAGGGGCCGAGGTGGAAACACCATATATTTT
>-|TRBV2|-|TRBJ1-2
CASSDDSFYTF
TGTGCCAGCAGTGATGATAGTTTCTACACCTTC
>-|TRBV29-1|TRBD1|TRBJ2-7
CSVGAGTGTYEQYF
TGCAGCGTTGGAGCCGGGACAGGGACCTACGAGCAGTACTTC
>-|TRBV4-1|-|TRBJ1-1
CASSQDARGKLDFF
TGCGCCAGCAGCCAAGACGCCCGGGGGAAGCTTGATTTCTTT
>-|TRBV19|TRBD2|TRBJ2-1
CASSLREGRNEQFF
TGTGCCAGTAGTTTGAGGGAGGGCCGTAATGAGCAGTTCTTC
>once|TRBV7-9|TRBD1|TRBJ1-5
CASSLVGGDSNQPQHF
TGTGCCAGCAGCTTAGTAGGGGGCGATAGCAATCAGCCCCAGCATTTT
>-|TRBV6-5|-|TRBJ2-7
CASSYYRQTYEQYF
TGTGCCAGCAGTTATTACCGACAGACCTACGAGCAGTACTTC
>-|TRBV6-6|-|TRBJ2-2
CASSAFRGTGELFF
TGTGCCAGCAGTGCCTTTAGGGGTACCGGGGAGCTGTTTTTT
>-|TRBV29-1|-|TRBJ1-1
CSVPGQGNTEAFF
TGCAGCGTCCCAGGCCAAGGGAACACTGAAGCTTTCTTT